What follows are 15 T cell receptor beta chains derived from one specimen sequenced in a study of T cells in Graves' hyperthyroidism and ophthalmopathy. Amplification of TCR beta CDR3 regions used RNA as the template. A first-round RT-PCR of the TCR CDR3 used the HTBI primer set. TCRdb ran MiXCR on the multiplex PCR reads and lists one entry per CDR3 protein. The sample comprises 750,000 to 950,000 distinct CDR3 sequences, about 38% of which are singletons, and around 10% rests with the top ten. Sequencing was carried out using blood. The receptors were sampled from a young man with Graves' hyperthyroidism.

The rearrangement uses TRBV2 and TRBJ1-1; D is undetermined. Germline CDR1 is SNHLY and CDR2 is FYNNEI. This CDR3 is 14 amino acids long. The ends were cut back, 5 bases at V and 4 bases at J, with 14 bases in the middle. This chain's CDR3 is CASSLRSAFTEAFF. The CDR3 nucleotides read TGTGCCAGCAGTTTGCGCTCGGCGTTCACTGAAGCTTTCTTT.

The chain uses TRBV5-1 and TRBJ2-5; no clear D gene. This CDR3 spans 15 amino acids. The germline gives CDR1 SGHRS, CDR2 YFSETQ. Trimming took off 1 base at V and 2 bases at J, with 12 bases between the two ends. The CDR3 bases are TGCGCCAGCAGCTTGTCACGAGGAGAGCAAGAGACCCAGTACTTC. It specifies CASSLSRGEQETQYF.

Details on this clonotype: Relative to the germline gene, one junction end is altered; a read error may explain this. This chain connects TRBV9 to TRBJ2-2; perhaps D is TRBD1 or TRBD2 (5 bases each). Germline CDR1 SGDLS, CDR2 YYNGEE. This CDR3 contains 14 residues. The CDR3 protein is CASSRGIHTGELFF. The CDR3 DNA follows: TGCGCCAGCAGCCGGGGCATCCACACCGGGGAGCTGTTTTTT.

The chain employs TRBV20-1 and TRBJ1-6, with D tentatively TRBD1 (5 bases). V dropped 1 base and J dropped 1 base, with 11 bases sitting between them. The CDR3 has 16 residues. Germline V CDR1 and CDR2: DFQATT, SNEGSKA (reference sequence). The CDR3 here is CSARVGRGSYNSPLHF. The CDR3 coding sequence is TGCAGTGCTAGAGTGGGGCGGGGATCCTATAATTCACCCCTCCACTTT.

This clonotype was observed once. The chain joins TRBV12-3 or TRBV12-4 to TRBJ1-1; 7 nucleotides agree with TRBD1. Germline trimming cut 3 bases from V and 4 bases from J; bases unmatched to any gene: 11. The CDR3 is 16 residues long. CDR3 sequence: CASSLDRSIGGTEAFF. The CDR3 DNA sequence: TGTGCCAGCAGTTTGGACAGGTCCATTGGAGGCACTGAAGCTTTCTTT.

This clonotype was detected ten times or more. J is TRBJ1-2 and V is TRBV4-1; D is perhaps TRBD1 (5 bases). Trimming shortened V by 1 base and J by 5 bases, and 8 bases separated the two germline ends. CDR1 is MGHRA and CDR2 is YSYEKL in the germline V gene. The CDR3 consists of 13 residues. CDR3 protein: CASSQGGAYGYTF. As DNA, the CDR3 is TGCGCCAGCAGCCAAGGGGGCGCGTATGGCTACACCTTC.

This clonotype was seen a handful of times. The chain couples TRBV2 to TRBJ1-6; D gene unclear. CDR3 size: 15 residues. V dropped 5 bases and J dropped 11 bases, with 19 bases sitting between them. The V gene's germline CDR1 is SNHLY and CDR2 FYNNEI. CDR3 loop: CASSHPNWDLTPLHF. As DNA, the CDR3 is TGTGCCAGCAGTCACCCCAACTGGGATCTCACACCCCTCCACTTT.

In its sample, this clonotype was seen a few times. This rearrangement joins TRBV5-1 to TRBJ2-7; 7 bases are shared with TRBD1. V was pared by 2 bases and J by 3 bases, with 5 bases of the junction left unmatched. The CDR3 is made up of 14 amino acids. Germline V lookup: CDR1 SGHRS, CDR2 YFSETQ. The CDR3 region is CASSFDRANYEQYF. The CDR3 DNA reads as TGCGCCAGCAGCTTTGACAGGGCGAACTACGAGCAGTACTTC.

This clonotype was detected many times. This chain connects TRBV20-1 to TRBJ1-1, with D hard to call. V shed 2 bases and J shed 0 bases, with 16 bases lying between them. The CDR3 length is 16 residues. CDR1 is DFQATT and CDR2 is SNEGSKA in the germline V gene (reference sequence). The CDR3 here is CSARPGPDFMNTEAFF. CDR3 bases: TGCAGTGCTAGACCCGGACCGGACTTTATGAACACTGAAGCTTTCTTT.

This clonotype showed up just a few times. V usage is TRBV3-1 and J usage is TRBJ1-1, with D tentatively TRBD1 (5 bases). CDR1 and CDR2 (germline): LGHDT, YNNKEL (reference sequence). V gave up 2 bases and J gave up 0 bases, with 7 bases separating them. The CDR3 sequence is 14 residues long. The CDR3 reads CASSQRGMNTEAFF. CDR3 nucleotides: TGTGCCAGCAGCCAACGGGGCATGAACACTGAAGCTTTCTTT.

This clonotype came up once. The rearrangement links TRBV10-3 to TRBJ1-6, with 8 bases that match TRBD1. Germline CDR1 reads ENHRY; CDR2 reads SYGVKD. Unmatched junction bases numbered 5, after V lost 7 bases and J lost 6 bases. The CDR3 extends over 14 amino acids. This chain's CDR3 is CAITRQGPNSPLHF. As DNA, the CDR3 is TGTGCCATCACTCGACAGGGGCCTAATTCACCCCTCCACTTT.

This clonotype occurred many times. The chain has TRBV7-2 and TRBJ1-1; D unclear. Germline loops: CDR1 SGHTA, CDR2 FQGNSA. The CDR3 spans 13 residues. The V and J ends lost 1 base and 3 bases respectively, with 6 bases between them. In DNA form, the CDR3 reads TGTGCCAGCAGCTTAGATTGGGACACTGAAGCTTTCTTT. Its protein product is CASSLDWDTEAFF.

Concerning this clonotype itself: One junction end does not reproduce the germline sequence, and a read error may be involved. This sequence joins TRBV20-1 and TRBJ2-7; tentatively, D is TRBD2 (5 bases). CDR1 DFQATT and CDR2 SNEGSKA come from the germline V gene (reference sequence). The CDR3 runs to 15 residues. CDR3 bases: TGCAGTGCTAGGCTAGCCCCCACTCGCGGCTACGGGCAGTACTTC. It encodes CSARLAPTRGYGQYF.

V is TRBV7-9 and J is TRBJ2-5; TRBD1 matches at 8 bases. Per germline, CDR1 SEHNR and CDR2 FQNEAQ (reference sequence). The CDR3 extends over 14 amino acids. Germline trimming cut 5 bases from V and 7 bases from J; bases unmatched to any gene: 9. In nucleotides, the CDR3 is TGTGCCAGCAGCGTCGGACAGGGACTTGGGACCCAGTACTTC. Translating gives CASSVGQGLGTQYF.

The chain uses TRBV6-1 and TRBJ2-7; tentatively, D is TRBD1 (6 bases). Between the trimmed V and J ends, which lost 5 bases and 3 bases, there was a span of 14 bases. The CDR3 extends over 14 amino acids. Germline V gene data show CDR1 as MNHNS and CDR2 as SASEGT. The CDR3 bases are TGTGCCAGCAGTATGGGACATCGAAACTACGAGCAGTACTTC. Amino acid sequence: CASSMGHRNYEQYF.